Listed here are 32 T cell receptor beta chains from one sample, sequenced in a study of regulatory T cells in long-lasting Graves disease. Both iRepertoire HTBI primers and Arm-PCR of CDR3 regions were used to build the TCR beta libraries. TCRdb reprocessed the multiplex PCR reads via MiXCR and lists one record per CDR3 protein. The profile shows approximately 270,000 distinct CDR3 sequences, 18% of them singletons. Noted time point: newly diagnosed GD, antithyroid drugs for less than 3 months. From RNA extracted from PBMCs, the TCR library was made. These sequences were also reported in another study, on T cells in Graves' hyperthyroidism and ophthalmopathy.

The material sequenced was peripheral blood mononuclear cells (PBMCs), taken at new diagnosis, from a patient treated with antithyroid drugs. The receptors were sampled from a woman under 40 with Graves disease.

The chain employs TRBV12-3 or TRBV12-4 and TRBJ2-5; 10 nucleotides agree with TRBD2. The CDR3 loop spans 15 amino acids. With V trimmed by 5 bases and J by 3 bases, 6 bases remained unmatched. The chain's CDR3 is CASSRAGGRKETQYF. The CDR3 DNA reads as TGTGCCAGCAGTCGAGCGGGGGGGCGAAAAGAGACCCAGTACTTC.

CDR3 nucleotides: TGCAGCGTTGGGGGGGGCCGGACCGGGGAGCTGTTTTTT. It encodes CSVGGGRTGELFF. The chain employs TRBV29-1 and TRBJ2-2, with D perhaps TRBD2 (7 bases). This CDR3 is 13 amino acids long. V was clipped by 4 bases and J by 5 bases, with 11 bases between them. Germline V lookup: CDR1 SQVTM, CDR2 ANQGSEA.

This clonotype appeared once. CDR3 sequence reads: CASTKQKTGGKDTQYF. In DNA, the CDR3 is TGTGCCAGCACCAAACAGAAGACAGGGGGGAAAGATACGCAGTATTTT. This rearrangement joins TRBV6-1 to TRBJ2-3, with 9 nucleotides matching TRBD1. The germline V gene encodes CDR1 MNHNS and CDR2 SASEGT. CDR3 length: 16 amino acids. The V segment lost 7 bases and the J segment 5 bases; nucleotides outside the gene matches: 13.

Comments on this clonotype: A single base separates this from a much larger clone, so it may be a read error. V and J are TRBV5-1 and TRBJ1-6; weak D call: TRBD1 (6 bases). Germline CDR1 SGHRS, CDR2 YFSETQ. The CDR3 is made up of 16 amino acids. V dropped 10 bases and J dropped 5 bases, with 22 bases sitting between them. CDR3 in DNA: TGCGCCTGCAAGAGTTCGGGGCCAGGGGATAATTCACCCCTCCACTTT. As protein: CACKSSGPGDNSPLHF.

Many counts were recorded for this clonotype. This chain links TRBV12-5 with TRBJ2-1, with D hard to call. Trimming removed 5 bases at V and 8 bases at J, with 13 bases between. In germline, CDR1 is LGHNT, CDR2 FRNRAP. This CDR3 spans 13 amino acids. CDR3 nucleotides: TGTGCTAGTGGTCAAGCTCGACGCGATGAGCAGTTCTTC. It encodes CASGQARRDEQFF.

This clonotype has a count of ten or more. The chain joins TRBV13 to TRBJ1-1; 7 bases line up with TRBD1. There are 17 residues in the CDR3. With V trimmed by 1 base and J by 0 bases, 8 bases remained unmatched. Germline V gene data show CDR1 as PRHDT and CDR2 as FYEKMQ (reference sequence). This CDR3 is CASSLAGLGTVNTEAFF. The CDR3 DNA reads TGTGCCAGCAGCTTAGCTGGCCTCGGGACAGTGAACACTGAAGCTTTCTTT.

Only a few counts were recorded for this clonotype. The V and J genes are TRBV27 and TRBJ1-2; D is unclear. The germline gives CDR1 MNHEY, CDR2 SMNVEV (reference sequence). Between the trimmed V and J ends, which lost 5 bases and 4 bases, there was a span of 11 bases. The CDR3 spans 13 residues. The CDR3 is CASSAVMGYGYTF. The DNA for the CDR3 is TGTGCCAGCAGTGCTGTGATGGGCTATGGCTACACCTTC.

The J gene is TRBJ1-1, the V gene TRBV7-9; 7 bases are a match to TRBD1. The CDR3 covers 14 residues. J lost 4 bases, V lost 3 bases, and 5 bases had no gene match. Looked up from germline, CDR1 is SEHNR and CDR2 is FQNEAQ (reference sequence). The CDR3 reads CASSFQTGTTEAFF. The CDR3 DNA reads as TGTGCCAGCAGCTTCCAGACAGGGACCACTGAAGCTTTCTTT.

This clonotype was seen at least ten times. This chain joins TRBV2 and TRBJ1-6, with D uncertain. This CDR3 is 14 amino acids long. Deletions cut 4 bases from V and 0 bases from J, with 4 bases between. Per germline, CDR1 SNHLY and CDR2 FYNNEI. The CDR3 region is CASSVSSYNSPLHF. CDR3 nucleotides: TGTGCCAGCAGTGTAAGCTCCTATAATTCACCCCTCCACTTT.

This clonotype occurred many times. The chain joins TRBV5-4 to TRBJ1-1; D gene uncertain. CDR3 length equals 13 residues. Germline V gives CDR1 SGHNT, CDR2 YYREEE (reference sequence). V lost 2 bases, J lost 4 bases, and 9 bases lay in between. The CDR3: CASSLKGGTEAFF. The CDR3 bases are TGTGCCAGCAGCTTAAAAGGAGGCACTGAAGCTTTCTTT. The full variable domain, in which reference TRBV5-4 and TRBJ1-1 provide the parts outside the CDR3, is ETGVTQSPTHLIKTRGQQVTLRCSSQSGHNTVSWYQQALGQGPQFIFQYYREEENGRGNFPPRFSGLQFPNYSSELNVNALELDDSALYLCASSLKGGTEAFFGQGTRLTVV.

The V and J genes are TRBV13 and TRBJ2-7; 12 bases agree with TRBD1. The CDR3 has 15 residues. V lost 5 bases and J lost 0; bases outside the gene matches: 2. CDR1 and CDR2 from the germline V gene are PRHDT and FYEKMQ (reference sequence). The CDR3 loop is CASSGGQGASYEQYF. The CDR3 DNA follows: TGTGCCAGCAGCGGGGGACAGGGGGCCTCCTACGAGCAGTACTTC.

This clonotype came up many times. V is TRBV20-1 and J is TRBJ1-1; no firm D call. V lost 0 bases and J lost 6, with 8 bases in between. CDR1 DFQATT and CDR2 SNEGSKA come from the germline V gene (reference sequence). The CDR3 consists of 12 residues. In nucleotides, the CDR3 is TGCAGTGCTAGAGAATGGACGTCTGAAGCTTTCTTT. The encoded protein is CSAREWTSEAFF.

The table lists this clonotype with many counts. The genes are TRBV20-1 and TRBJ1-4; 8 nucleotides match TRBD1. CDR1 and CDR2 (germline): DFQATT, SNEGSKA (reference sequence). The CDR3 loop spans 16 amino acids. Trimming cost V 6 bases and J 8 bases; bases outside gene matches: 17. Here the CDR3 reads CSAGPHTGGPGEKLFF. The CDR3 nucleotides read TGCAGTGCAGGGCCCCATACAGGGGGGCCTGGGGAAAAACTGTTTTTT.

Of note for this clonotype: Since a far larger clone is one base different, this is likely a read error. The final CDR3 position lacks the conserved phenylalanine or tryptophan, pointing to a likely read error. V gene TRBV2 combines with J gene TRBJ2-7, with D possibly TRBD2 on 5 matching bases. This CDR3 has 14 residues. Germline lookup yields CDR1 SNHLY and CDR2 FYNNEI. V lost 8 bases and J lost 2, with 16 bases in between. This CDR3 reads CASSRRETTYEQYL. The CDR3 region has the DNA TGTGCCAGCTCACGACGGGAAACGACCTACGAGCAGTACCTC.

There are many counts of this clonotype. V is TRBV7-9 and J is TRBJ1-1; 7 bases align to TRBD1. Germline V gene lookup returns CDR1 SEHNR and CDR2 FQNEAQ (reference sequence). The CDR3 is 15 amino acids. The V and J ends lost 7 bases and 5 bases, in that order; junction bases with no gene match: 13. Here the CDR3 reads CASTIVRGAWTEAFF. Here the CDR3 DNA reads TGTGCCAGCACCATAGTCAGGGGGGCTTGGACTGAAGCTTTCTTT.

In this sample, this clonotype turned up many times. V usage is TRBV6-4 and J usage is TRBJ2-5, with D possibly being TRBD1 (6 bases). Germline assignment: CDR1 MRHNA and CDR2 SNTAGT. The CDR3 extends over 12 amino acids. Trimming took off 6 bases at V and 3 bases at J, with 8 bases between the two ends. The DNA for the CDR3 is TGTGCCAGCAGCGAGGGGGAAGAGACCCAGTACTTC. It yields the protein CASSEGEETQYF.

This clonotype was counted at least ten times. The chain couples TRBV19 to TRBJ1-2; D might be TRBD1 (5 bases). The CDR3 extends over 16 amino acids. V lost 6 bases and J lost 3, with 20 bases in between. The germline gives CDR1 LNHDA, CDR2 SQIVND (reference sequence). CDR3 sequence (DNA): TGTGCCAGTAGCACGACAGCCTACTCTACTTACTATGGCTACACCTTC. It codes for CASSTTAYSTYYGYTF.

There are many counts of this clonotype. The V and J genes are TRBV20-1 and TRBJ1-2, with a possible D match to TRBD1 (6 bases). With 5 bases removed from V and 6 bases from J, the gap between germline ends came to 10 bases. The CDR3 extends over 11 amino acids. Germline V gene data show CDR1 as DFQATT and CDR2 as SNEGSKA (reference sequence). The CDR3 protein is CSAFTGNGYTF. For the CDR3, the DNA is TGCAGTGCTTTTACAGGGAATGGCTACACCTTC.

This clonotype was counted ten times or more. The CDR3 DNA reads as TGTGCCAGCAGCCAAGGCATGGGAGTCACTGAAGCTTTCTTT. Protein product: CASSQGMGVTEAFF. The chain carries TRBV3-1 and TRBJ1-1; D remains unclear. Germline V gene lookup returns CDR1 LGHDT and CDR2 YNNKEL (reference sequence). The CDR3 extends over 14 amino acids. Trimming cost V 1 base and J 4 bases, with 10 bases left between them.

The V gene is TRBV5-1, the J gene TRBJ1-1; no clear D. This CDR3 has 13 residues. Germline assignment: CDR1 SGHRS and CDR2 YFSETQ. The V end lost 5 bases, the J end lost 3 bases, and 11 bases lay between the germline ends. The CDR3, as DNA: TGCGCCAGCAGTAAAGCAGAGGACACTGAAGCTTTCTTT. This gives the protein CASSKAEDTEAFF.

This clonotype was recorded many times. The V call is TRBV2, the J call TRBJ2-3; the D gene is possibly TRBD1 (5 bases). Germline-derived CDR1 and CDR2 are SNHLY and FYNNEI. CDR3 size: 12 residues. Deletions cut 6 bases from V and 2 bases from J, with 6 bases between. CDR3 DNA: TGTGCCAGCAGGACAGACACAGATACGCAGTATTTT. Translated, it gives CASRTDTDTQYF.

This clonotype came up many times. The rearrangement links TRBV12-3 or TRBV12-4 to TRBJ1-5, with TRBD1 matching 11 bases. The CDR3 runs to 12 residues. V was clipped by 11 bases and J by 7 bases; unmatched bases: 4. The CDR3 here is CAWTGGEQPQHF. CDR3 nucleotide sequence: TGTGCCTGGACAGGGGGCGAGCAGCCCCAGCATTTT.

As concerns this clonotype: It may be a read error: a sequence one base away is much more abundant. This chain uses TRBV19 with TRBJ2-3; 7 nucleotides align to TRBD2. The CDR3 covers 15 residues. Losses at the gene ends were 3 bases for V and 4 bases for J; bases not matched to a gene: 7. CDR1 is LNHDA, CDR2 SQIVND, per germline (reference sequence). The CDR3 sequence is CASSMGGKRADTQYF. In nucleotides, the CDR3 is TGTGCCAGTAGTATGGGGGGGAAAAGAGCAGATACGCAGTATTTT. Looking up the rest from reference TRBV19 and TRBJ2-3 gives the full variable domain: DGGITQSPKYLFRKEGQNVTLSCEQNLNHDAMYWYRQDPGQGLRLIYYSQIVNDFQKGDIAEGYSVSREKKESFPLTVTSAQKNPTAFYLCASSMGGKRADTQYFGPGTRLTVL.

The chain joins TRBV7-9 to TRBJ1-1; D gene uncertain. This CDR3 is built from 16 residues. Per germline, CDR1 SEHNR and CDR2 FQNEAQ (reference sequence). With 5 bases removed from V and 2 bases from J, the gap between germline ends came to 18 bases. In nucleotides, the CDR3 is TGTGCCAGCAGCCACATGGGTCGGGAGGGAAACACTGAAGCTTTCTTT. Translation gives CASSHMGREGNTEAFF.

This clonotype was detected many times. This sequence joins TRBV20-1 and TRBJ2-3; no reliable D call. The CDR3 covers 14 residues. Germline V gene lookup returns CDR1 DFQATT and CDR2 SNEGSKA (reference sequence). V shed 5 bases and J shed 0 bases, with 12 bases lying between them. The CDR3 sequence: CSAFTSASTDTQYF. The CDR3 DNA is TGCAGTGCTTTTACCAGTGCTAGCACAGATACGCAGTATTTT.

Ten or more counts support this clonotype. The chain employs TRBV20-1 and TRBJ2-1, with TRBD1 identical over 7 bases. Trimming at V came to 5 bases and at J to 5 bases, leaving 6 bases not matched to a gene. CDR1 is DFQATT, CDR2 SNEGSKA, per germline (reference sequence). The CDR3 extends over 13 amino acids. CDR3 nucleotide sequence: TGCAGTGCTGCTGATGACAGGGACAATGAGCAGTTCTTC. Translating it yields CSAADDRDNEQFF.

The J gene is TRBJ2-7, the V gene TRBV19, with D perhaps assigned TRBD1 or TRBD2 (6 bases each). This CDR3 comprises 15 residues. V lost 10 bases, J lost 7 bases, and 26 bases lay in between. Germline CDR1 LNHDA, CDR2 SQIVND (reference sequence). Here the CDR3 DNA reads TGTGCCACCACGGAAAGGGGGGCTCAAAGCAGGGAGCAGTACTTC. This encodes CATTERGAQSREQYF.

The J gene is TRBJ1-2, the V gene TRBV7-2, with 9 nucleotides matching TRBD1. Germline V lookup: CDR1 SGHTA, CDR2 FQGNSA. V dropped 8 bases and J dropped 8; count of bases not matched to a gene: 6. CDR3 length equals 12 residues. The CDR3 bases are TGTGCCAGCGACAACAGGGGGCAGGGCTACACCTTC. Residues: CASDNRGQGYTF. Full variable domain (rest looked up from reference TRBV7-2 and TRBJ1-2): GAGVSQSPSNKVTEKGKDVELRCDPISGHTALYWYRQSLGQGLEFLIYFQGNSAPDKSGLPSDRFSAERTGGSVSTLTIQRTQQEDSAVYLCASDNRGQGYTFGSGTRLTVV.

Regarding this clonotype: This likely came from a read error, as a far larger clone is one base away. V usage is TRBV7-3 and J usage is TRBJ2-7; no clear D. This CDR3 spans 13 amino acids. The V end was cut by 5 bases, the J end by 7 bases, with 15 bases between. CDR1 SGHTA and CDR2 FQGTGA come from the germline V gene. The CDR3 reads CASSQNQEDEQYF. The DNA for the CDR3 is TGTGCCAGCAGCCAGAATCAAGAGGATGAGCAGTACTTC.

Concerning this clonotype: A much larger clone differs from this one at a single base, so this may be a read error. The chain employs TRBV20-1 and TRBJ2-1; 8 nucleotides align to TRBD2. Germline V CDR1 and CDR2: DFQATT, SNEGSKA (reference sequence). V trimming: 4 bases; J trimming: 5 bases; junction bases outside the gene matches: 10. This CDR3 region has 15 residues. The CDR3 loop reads CSATQEGRGDNEQFF. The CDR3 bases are TGCAGTGCTACCCAAGAAGGGCGGGGGGACAATGAGCAGTTCTTC.

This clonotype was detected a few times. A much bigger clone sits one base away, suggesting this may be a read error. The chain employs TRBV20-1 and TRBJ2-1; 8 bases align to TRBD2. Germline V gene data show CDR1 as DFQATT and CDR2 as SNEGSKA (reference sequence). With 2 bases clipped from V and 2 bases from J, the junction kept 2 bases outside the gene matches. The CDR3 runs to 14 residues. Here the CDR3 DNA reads TGCAGTGCTAGACGGGGGGGGGCCTACAATGAGCAGTTCTTC. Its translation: CSARRGGAYNEQFF.

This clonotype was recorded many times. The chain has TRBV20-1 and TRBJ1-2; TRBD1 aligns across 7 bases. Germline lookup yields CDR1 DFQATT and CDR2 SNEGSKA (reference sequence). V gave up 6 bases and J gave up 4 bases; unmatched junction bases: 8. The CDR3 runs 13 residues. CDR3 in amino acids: CSADDREAYGYTF. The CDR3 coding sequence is TGCAGTGCGGACGACAGGGAGGCCTATGGCTACACCTTC.